The source of this TCR beta chain is a study of glioma-infiltrating T cells (TCRdb year 2016). Study-wide context: The study sequenced TCR alpha- and beta-chain repertoires from glioma tissue, from non-neoplastic brain tissue and from matched peripheral blood mononuclear cells. Each tissue-infiltrating repertoire was compared with the same patient's peripheral blood repertoire to measure divergence between tissue and blood T-cell populations. The paired cohort was made up of three low-grade glioma patients, several primary glioblastoma patients and three non-glioma patients who contributed non-neoplastic brain tissue.

The germline V gene encodes CDR1 SEHNR and CDR2 FQNEAQ (reference sequence). The germline V end is reduced by 3 bases and the J end by 7 bases; junction bases left unmatched: 2. The CDR3 spans 14 residues, from the cysteine through the phenylalanine. Here the CDR3 DNA is all that survives: 42 bases in frame from base 1. Here is what the overall study found, with its caveats: Group comparisons rested on small numbers: three non-neoplastic, three low-grade glioma and several glioblastoma patients. Very few CDR3 sequences were found to be shared between tissue and blood, and this scarcity was attributed to high CDR3 diversity and limited sampling. VJ-independent divergence between tissue and blood was lower than expected in non-neoplastic patients but higher than expected in all gliomas, particularly low-grade gliomas.

This clonotype was detected many times. Its recognized antigen is unknown. Within one base of it there is no much larger clone, and no base qualities were kept. TCR alpha and beta CDR3 regions were amplified with the iRepertoire nested amplicon-rescue multiplex PCR (arm-PCR) platform from RNA. One-step reverse transcription and amplification used roughly 100-400 ng of tissue mRNA or PBMC total RNA as input. Following bead purification, Illumina adapters were added through a secondary multiplex PCR, and the libraries were then gel-purified between 200 and 400 bp. Demultiplexing relied on internal 6-nucleotide barcodes carried by the libraries. The libraries were sequenced on an Illumina MiSeq using 2x220 or 2x250 nucleotide paired-end reads. Turning to the authors' computational methods: Paired reads were merged with FLASH 1.2.11 and aligned to the GRCh37 human genome with BWA-MEM before extracting TRA and TRB reads. An IMGT-derived reference of cassette sequences and CDR3 motifs, with pseudogenes included, was used for V and J assignment. Three-frame translation of reads was performed, and productive CDR3s were defined as those with a C...FGXG motif and no stop codons. Clonotypes were defined as unique combinations of V-J cassette pair and CDR3 amino acid sequence. Hamming distance filtering was applied to reads, with thresholds set by the sequence error rate of each sample in mapped regions. Using fastp at Q25 and MiXCR, TCRdb reprocessed the public reads and kept productive beta chains. Every distinct CDR3 protein forms one entry, paired with its most common genes and DNA. The V and J calls and clone size are TCRdb's, not the authors'. In all, the sample holds fewer than 110,000 distinct CDR3 sequences, and under 30% of those were seen once. The ten largest account for approximately 43% of the sample.

The sample consisted of glioma tissue, nonneoplastic brain tissue, or PBMCs (not recorded which). The source of this sequence is a human donor with low-grade glioma or glioblastoma, undergoing nonglioma brain surgery, or in good health (not recorded which). The rearrangement combines TRBV7-9 with TRBJ1-4, with TRBD1 matching 10 junction bases. CDR3 sequence: CASSFGQGGEKLFF. The nucleotides are TGTGCCAGCAGCTTTGGACAGGGGGGTGAAAAACTGTTTTTT.